This T cell receptor (delta chain) was sequenced for a study of Vδ1+ human thymocytes. Germline-derived CDR1 and CDR2 are TSWWSYY and QGS. Trimming stripped 2 bases from V and 4 bases from J, with 17 bases between. The CDR3 length is 16 residues. Thymocytes were sorted as CD3+ TCRVdelta1+ TCRVdelta2- after alphabeta T cell depletion. Purity of the sorted Vdelta1+ thymocytes ranged from roughly 98% to 99.6%. This clone was detected a few times. Its antigen is unknown. General study results and limits: In the thymus, TRG and TRD repertoires looked highly polyclonal with Gaussian CDR3 lengths.

RNA was extracted from the cells and then reverse transcribed. The CDR3 regions were amplified by multiplex PCR from V-gene primers to a constant-region primer. TCRdb ran CATT on the multiplex PCR reads. The profile shows 20,000 to 25,000 delta-chain clones, around 7.4% of them singletons. The chain joins TRDV1 to TRDJ1; D gene ambiguous. Input material: Vdelta1+ gamma-delta thymocytes from the thymus. The subset was: FACS-sorted CD3+ TCRalphabeta- TCRVdelta1+ TCRVdelta2- thymocytes. This sequence was found in a child in the first two years of life who had congenital heart surgery. The chain's CDR3 is CALGEVSGLTYDKLIF. The CDR3 DNA follows: TGTGCTCTTGGGGAAGTTTCGGGCTTGACGTACGATAAACTCATCTTT.